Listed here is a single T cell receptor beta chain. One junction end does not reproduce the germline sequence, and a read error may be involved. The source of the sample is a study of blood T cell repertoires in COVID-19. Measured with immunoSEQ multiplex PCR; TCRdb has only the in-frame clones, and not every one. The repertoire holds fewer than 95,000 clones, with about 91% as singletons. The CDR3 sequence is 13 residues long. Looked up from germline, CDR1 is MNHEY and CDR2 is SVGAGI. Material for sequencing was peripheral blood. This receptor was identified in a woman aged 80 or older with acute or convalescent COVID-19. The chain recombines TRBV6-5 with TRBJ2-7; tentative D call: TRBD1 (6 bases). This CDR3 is CASSYSVKGHRWF. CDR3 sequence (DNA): TGTGCCAGCAGTTACTCGGTCAAGGGACACCGCTGGTTC.